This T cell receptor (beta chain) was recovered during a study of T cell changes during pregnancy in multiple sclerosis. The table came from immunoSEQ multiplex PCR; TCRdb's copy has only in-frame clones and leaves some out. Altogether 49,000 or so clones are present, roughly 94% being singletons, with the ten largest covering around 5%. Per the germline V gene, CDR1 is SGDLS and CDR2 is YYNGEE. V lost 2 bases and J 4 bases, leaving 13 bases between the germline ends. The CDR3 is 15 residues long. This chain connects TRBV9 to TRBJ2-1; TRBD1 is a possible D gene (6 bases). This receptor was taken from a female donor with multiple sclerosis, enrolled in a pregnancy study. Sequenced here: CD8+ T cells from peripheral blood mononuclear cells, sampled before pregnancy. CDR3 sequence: CASSVYRVGYNEQFF. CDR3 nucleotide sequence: TGTGCCAGCAGCGTCTACAGGGTAGGGTACAATGAGCAGTTCTTC.